The 23 T cell receptor beta chains reported below all come from one sample, sequenced in a study of blood T cell repertoires in COVID-19. Data came from immunoSEQ multiplex PCR; TCRdb stores just in-frame clones and leaves some out. Of about 38,000 clones detected, around nine tenths appear once; the ten largest clones hold approximately 4.5%. Sequenced: peripheral blood. The receptor source for this set is a man in his fifties or sixties with COVID-19, enrolled during active disease.

The rearrangement joins TRBV20-1 to TRBJ2-1, with a tentative D call TRBD1 (6 bases). Trimming took 3 bases from V and 9 from J, leaving 18 bases between them. CDR1 is DFQATT, CDR2 SNEGSKA, per germline (reference sequence). The CDR3 is made up of 14 amino acids. CDR3 in amino acids: CSASRGNLGGEQFF. The CDR3 DNA sequence: TGCAGTGCTAGTAGGGGGAACCTCGGTGGTGAGCAGTTCTTC.

This chain links TRBV5-1 with TRBJ1-1; no definite D call. Trimming removed 0 bases at V and 3 bases at J, with 18 bases between. This CDR3 has 17 residues. The germline CDR1 and CDR2 sequences are SGHRS and YFSETQ. The CDR3 DNA sequence: TGCGCCAGCAGCTTGGGTATTGGTGCCTTGAGGGACACTGAAGCTTTCTTT. It codes for CASSLGIGALRDTEAFF.

The chain combines TRBV28 with TRBJ1-3; TRBD1 agrees at 7 bases. This CDR3 spans 16 amino acids. Germline lookup yields CDR1 MDHEN and CDR2 SYDVKM. V shed 2 bases and J 0 bases; nucleotides not matched to a gene: 4. CDR3 residues: CASSLVQGISGNTIYF. In nucleotides, the CDR3 is TGTGCCAGCAGTTTAGTACAGGGGATCTCTGGAAACACCATATATTTT. Filled out from reference TRBV28 and TRBJ1-3, the complete variable domain reads DVKVTQSSRYLVKRTGEKVFLECVQDMDHENMFWYRQDPGLGLRLIYFSYDVKMKEKGDIPEGYSVSREKKERFSLILESASTNQTSMYLCASSLVQGISGNTIYFGEGSWLTVV.

The chain joins TRBV2 to TRBJ2-2; 8 bases are shared with TRBD2. Germline CDR1 SNHLY, CDR2 FYNNEI. J was trimmed by 3 bases and V by 4 bases; bases with no gene match: 10. This CDR3 is built from 17 residues. CDR3 loop: CASSVRGSGRDTGELFF. In DNA, the CDR3 is TGTGCCAGCAGTGTCCGGGGGAGCGGGAGAGACACCGGGGAGCTGTTTTTT.

This chain uses TRBV28 with TRBJ1-3; D is undetermined. Deletions cut 8 bases from V and 1 base from J, with 12 bases between. This CDR3 is 14 amino acids long. Germline CDR1 and CDR2: MDHEN and SYDVKM. CDR3 sequence (DNA): TGTGCCAGCCATACTACATATTCTGGAAACACCATATATTTT. Protein sequence: CASHTTYSGNTIYF.

The J gene is TRBJ1-4, the V gene TRBV9; 7 bases fit TRBD1. The CDR3 consists of 13 residues. V trimming: 4 bases; J trimming: 8 bases; junction bases outside the gene matches: 5. The germline gives CDR1 SGDLS, CDR2 YYNGEE. The CDR3 DNA reads TGTGCCAGCAGCTCGGGACAGTCGGAAAAACTGTTTTTT. Protein sequence: CASSSGQSEKLFF.

The genes are TRBV30 and TRBJ2-7; unclear D gene. Trimming pared 8 bases from V and 5 bases from J, leaving 10 bases between. Germline CDR1 and CDR2: GTSNPN and SVGIG (reference sequence). CDR3 length: 10 amino acids. CDR3 loop: CALGEDEQYF. For the CDR3, the DNA is TGTGCCCTTGGAGAAGACGAGCAGTACTTC.

V is TRBV28 and J is TRBJ1-2, with TRBD1 identical over 11 bases. The germline CDR1 and CDR2 sequences are MDHEN and SYDVKM. The CDR3 covers 15 residues. The junction had 12 bases not matched to a gene; V was cut back by 7 bases and J by 8 bases. As DNA, the CDR3 is TGTGCCAGCAAAATGCCCGGACAGGGGGCCGGAGGCTACACCTTC. It translates to CASKMPGQGAGGYTF.

The CDR3 DNA follows: TGTGCCACCAGTGATTCCGAGGTAGTTGGCGGAAAACTGTTTTTT. Amino acids: CATSDSEVVGGKLFF. The chain combines TRBV24-1 with TRBJ1-4; D gene unclear. V lost 2 bases to trimming and J lost 10 bases, with 16 bases between them. CDR1 KGHDR and CDR2 SFDVKD come from the germline V gene. The CDR3 totals 15 residues.

The chain joins TRBV10-2 to TRBJ2-7; 9 bases align to TRBD1. This CDR3 contains 15 residues. V shed 5 bases and J 5 bases; nucleotides not matched to a gene: 10. Germline V gene data show CDR1 as WSHSY and CDR2 as SAAADI. The CDR3 loop is CASSRSGGQGNEQYF. The CDR3 nucleotides read TGCGCCAGCAGTCGTTCCGGGGGACAGGGTAACGAGCAGTACTTC.

The chain employs TRBV7-2 and TRBJ2-4, with D unclear. The CDR3 runs 13 residues. The V gene lost 1 base and the J gene lost 7 bases, with 8 bases spanning the gap. Per germline, CDR1 SGHTA and CDR2 FQGNSA. The CDR3 nucleotides read TGTGCCAGCAGCTTAGGCCCCGGGAACATTCAGTACTTC. It translates to CASSLGPGNIQYF.

The CDR3: CASSKDPRTGGRSEAFF. In DNA form, the CDR3 reads TGTGCCAGCAGCAAAGACCCACGGACAGGGGGCCGGAGTGAAGCTTTCTTT. The chain has TRBV21-1 and TRBJ1-1; TRBD1 is the table's D call, not checked against the DNA. TRBV21-1 is annotated as a pseudogene. There are 17 residues in the CDR3.

This chain uses TRBV2 with TRBJ1-5; D unresolved. This CDR3 is built from 14 residues. With 7 bases removed from V and 6 bases from J, the gap between germline ends came to 16 bases. From germline, CDR1 is SNHLY and CDR2 FYNNEI. CDR3: CASTYDRVAQPQHF. The CDR3 DNA reads as TGTGCCAGCACCTACGATCGGGTTGCTCAGCCCCAGCATTTT.

The chain couples TRBV28 to TRBJ1-2, with D possibly being TRBD1 (5 bases). Germline V gives CDR1 MDHEN, CDR2 SYDVKM. V lost 10 bases and J lost 4, with 16 bases in between. The length of the CDR3 is 13 residues. The CDR3 is CAITLGGSYGYTF. The CDR3 coding sequence is TGTGCCATTACTTTGGGGGGATCCTATGGCTACACCTTC.

The chain is built from TRBV24-1 and TRBJ1-2, with TRBD1 as a possible D gene (6 bases). Germline V gene sequence: CDR1 KGHDR, CDR2 SFDVKD. The V end was cut by 3 bases, the J end by 2 bases, with 9 bases between. CDR3 length equals 14 residues. CDR3 residues: CATSDGQGNYGYTF. In DNA, the CDR3 is TGTGCCACCAGTGATGGTCAGGGGAACTATGGCTACACCTTC.

In this sample, this clone turned up once. The V and J genes are TRBV6-5 and TRBJ2-1; 8 nucleotides align to TRBD2. V was clipped by 5 bases and J by 7 bases; unmatched bases: 10. CDR1 and CDR2 (germline): MNHEY, SVGAGI. This CDR3 has 15 amino acids. The CDR3 DNA follows: TGTGCCAGCAGTCTGACTAGCGTCAGTGGGAATGAGCAGTTCTTC. Translation gives CASSLTSVSGNEQFF.

This clone was detected only once. The chain carries TRBV19 and TRBJ2-7; TRBD2 matches at 10 bases. The CDR3 covers 16 residues. Germline V CDR1 and CDR2: LNHDA, SQIVND (reference sequence). Trimming at V came to 3 bases and at J to 5 bases, leaving 10 bases not matched to a gene. CDR3: CASSITRAGGPNEQYF. The CDR3, as DNA: TGTGCCAGTAGTATCACTAGAGCGGGAGGGCCTAACGAGCAGTACTTC.

This clone was recorded only once. This sequence joins TRBV27 and TRBJ2-7; D may be TRBD1 (6 bases). Per germline, CDR1 MNHEY and CDR2 SMNVEV (reference sequence). The CDR3 length is 14 residues. V lost 6 bases to trimming and J lost 3 bases, with 15 bases between them. CDR3 in DNA: TGTGCCAGCAGCTACGGACAGCCAAACTACGAGCAGTACTTC. Protein: CASSYGQPNYEQYF.

In nucleotides, the CDR3 is TGCAGCGTTCAAAGACAGGGGGTCTCTGAAGCTTTCTTT. Residues: CSVQRQGVSEAFF. The chain carries TRBV29-1 and TRBJ1-1; TRBD1 aligns across 9 bases. V lost 5 bases, J lost 6 bases, and 7 bases stayed unmatched. Germline CDR1 and CDR2: SQVTM and ANQGSEA. This CDR3 contains 13 residues.

This chain joins TRBV3-1 (or the pseudogene TRBV3-2) and TRBJ1-1; 7 bases align to TRBD1. The CDR3 loop spans 15 amino acids. Germline-derived CDR1 and CDR2 are LGHDT and YNNKEL (reference sequence). Trimming removed 1 base from V and 2 bases from J; junction bases left unmatched: 4. The CDR3 protein is CASSQGTGSNTEAFF. CDR3 nucleotides: TGTGCCAGCAGCCAAGGGACAGGTTCCAACACTGAAGCTTTCTTT.

The sample holds one count of this clone. The chain employs TRBV28 and TRBJ1-2; D might be TRBD1 (6 bases). V shed 5 bases and J shed 8 bases, with 12 bases lying between them. The CDR3 is 12 residues long. Per the germline V gene, CDR1 is MDHEN and CDR2 is SYDVKM. This CDR3 is CASSNGQNGYTF. CDR3 DNA sequence: TGTGCCAGCAGTAATGGACAGAACGGCTACACCTTC.

J is TRBJ1-1 and V is TRBV27, with D possibly TRBD1 on 5 matching bases. V dropped 4 bases and J dropped 5 bases, with 8 bases sitting between them. Germline CDR1 is MNHEY and CDR2 is SMNVEV (reference sequence). CDR3 length: 12 amino acids. The CDR3 bases are TGTGCCAGCAGTTCCGGGGGGACTGAAGCTTTCTTT. Protein: CASSSGGTEAFF.

The rearrangement joins TRBV6-5 to TRBJ1-1, with 7 bases aligning to TRBD1. The germline V gene encodes CDR1 MNHEY and CDR2 SVGAGI. The CDR3 runs to 16 residues. Germline trimming cut 4 bases from V and 3 bases from J; bases unmatched to any gene: 11. The CDR3 nucleotides read TGTGCCAGCAGTTTAACCGGGACAGCGAGAGACACTGAAGCTTTCTTT. Its translation is CASSLTGTARDTEAFF.